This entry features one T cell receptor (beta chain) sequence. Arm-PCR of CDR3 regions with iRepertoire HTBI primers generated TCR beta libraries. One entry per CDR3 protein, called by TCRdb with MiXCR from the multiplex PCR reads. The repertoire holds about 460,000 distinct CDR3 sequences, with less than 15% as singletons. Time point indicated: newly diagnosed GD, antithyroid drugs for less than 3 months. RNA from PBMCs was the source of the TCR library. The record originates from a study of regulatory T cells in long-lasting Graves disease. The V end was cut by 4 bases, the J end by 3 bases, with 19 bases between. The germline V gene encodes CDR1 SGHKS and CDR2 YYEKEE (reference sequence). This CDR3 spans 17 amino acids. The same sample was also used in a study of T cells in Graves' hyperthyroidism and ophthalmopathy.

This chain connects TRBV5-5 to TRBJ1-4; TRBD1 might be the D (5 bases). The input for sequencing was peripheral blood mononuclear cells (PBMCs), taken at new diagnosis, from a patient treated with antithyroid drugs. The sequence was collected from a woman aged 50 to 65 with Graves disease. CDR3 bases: TGTGCCAGCAGCAGTACGCCCGAGGGGTGGGCTAATGAAAAACTGTTTTTT. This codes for CASSSTPEGWANEKLFF.